The source of this T cell receptor (beta chain) is a study of cytomegalovirus exposure and HLA in healthy donors listed by TCRdb under 2017. Study-wide context: According to an earlier analysis of 587 of the donors, roughly 180 million T cells yielded 120 million or so unique TCR beta sequences and more than 250 Gb of sequence data. In an earlier analysis of 587 of the donors, high-throughput TCR beta sequencing was used to judge whether each TCR beta V gene segment behaved as functional or pseudogenic. Typing coverage differed by locus: A, B, C, DRB1 and DQB1 were typed in roughly 620-640 donors, DQA1 in about 550, DPA1 in over 600, and DPB1 in 450 to 480. In the later analysis, no new phenotypic data were used to find candidate immune exposures; instead, reliance was placed on TCR beta sequences and their occurrence across donors. High-throughput TCR immunosequencing, statistical association of individual TCRs with disease status, and machine learning were combined to predict cytomegalovirus infection status. Several DR-DQ haplotypes were handled as single units for association and clustering because linkage in the cohort was strong. All discovery cohort repertoires had been generated on a single sequencing platform. Among some 410 genotyped donors of the cohort, an average of around 240,000 unique TCR beta nucleotide sequences was sequenced per donor, of which roughly 18% were non-productive. Of the 350 to 450 genotyped donors, 75% to 85% were placed in the genetic ancestry cluster associated with self-reported Caucasian donors. Both class I and class II loci were covered by HLA typing, at four-digit resolution. The study used immunosequencing to profile the T cell repertoires of 666 subjects and linked those repertoires to cytomegalovirus serostatus. Donor age, sex, ethnicity and CMV serostatus were collected together with the repertoire data. An early release covering about 600 HLA-typed donors comprised 300 to 350 gigabases of sequencing data and around 85 million unique TCR sequences. The aim of the study was to test whether cataloging public T cell receptors could identify signatures of past pathogen exposure. To study patterns of TCR occurrence, a later analysis re-analyzed previously published TCR beta repertoires from 700 or so donors and added high-resolution HLA genotyping. In a later genetic analysis, genome-wide SNP genotypes for about 65% of the roughly 700 donors were used, and that subset was treated as a discovery cohort. A separate validation cohort of over a hundred different subjects was used in addition to the 666-subject first cohort. Overall results and qualifications from the work: Across donors, most TCR sequences were observed very rarely, whereas some public TCRs were present in many individuals. According to a later analysis, most CMV-associated TCR beta chains appeared to be HLA-restricted, and the HLA associations seemed to be driven largely by CMV exposure. A later analysis found that TCR association rates varied across HLA loci, with DRB1 alleles showing the most associated TCRs and HLA-C alleles the fewest. In a later analysis, several top co-occurrence clusters were reported to appear linked to parvovirus B19, influenza, CMV and Epstein-Barr virus. In a later analysis, HLA-associated TCR beta chains were found to be more clonally expanded and to have lower generation probabilities than equally common non-associated chains. The classifier was reported to diagnose cytomegalovirus status with high specificity and sensitivity in both the original cohort and the validation cohort. A further reported finding was that TCR beta sequences accurately predicted the HLA-A and HLA-B alleles for most subjects in the first cohort. In vitro tests confirmed that a few of the cytomegalovirus-associated TCR beta chains recognize cytomegalovirus antigens. Immune exposure information for the cohort was limited to CMV serostatus. Because some donors lacked HLA typing at each locus, the association tests relied only on the typed subset. Because counts were too low, more than 15 rarely observed V segments, including chromosome 9 orphons, were excluded from the earlier analysis of 587 of the donors. The presence/absence analyses assumed that sequencing depth was roughly uniform across donors, and that assumption may not be true. In an earlier analysis of fewer than 700 of the donors, most TCR beta V segments appeared in productive rearrangements about 87% or about 30% of the time, broadly matching IMGT annotations. A cluster of highly shared sequence variants was judged likely to be a technical artifact of the sequencing pipeline. The study gave a list of 150 to 200 TCR beta chains associated with cytomegalovirus. A later genetic analysis reported fewer N-insertions in productive TCRs among donors in an Asian-associated ancestry cluster than the roughly 700-donor mean. According to the authors, the approach could potentially be generalized to other disease states and immunological phenotypes. Correlated functional status among segregating V segments might be attributable to linkage disequilibrium, but an unknown experimental factor could not be ruled out. V-gene and J-gene trimming of TCR beta chains was associated with a missense DCLRE1C variant in a later genetic analysis, and the association was replicated in an independent cohort. Specific HLA alleles were associated with more than 15,000 TCR beta sequences at a false discovery rate of 0.05 in a later analysis. Assigning TCR associations to individual alleles was difficult when HLA alleles, especially DR and DQ, strongly co-occurred. Only TCR beta chains were sequenced in this cohort, and the absence of alpha or paired-chain data limited detectable features.

Remarks on this clone: What antigen it recognizes has not been identified. Base qualities are missing; no much larger clone stands one base away.

Preparation of the library involved the immunoSEQ multiplex PCR assay. A mixture of 60 forward primers for TCR Vbeta segments and 13 reverse primers for TCR Jbeta segments was used in the multiplex PCR. The CDR3 region of rearranged TCR beta genes was amplified from genomic DNA with a multiplex PCR assay. On the Illumina HiSeq System, the amplified TCR beta libraries were sequenced as 87-base-pair reads. For the original study's pipeline: In a later analysis, roughly 80 million unique TCR beta chains were counted across the 500 to 850 repertoires, and approximately 11 million of these chains were shared by at least two donors. Raw reads were error-corrected and collapsed into unique sequences by a nearest-neighbor algorithm in which closely related sequences were merged to remove PCR and sequencing errors. V, D and J gene segments were assigned by aligning CDR3 sequences to IMGT reference sequences. For a sequence to be retained, a match of at least six nucleotides was required to both a V gene segment and a J gene segment. A rearrangement was called productive if the CDR3 had no stop codons and remained in frame with V and J, and every other rearrangement was called non-productive. Following IMGT convention, CDR3 was defined as the stretch from the second conserved V-encoded cysteine up to the conserved J-encoded phenylalanine. In an earlier analysis of around 640 of the donors, sequences lacking an unambiguous match to a single V gene segment were excluded. In an earlier analysis of approximately 610 of the donors, V segments were called functional above 56.7% productive rearrangements and were called segregating when the between-donor standard deviation exceeded 5%. A statistical classification framework was built for diagnosing cytomegalovirus status from the catalog of TCR beta chain sequences. V and J gene assignment, in a later analysis, came from comparing TCR nucleotide sequences with IMGT/GENE-DB human TR gene sequences. The TCRdist pipeline was used in a later analysis to assign CDR3 sequences and most-parsimonious VDJ recombination scenarios. In a later analysis, each TCR beta chain was defined by its CDR3 amino acid sequence together with its V-gene family, and reads without a unique V-gene family were excluded. As a way to deal with suspected cross-contamination and a sequencing artifact, a later analysis dropped 450 to 700 nucleotide sequences that were highly shared and had low generation probability. In a later analysis, a clonal expansion index was calculated for each public chain from normalized within-repertoire ranks of inferred template counts. Generation probabilities in a later analysis came from a VDJ recombination model fitted to out-of-frame rearrangements, and those results were checked against IGoR. In a later analysis, TCR-TCR, TCR-HLA and TCR-CMV co-occurrence was scored with hypergeometric tests, and a repertoire-size bias correction was applied to TCR pairs. To estimate false discovery rates, a later analysis permuted the HLA or CMV assignments 20 times. In a later analysis, co-occurring TCRs were grouped with DBSCAN, and TCRdist sequence similarity was added when clustering was performed within HLA-allele-positive subsets. Repertoires with fewer than 30,000 or more than 120,000 public chains were left out of co-occurrence clustering, as were a handful of repertoires with anomalous nucleotide sharing. TCRdb's version of the immuneACCESS table is confined to in-frame rearrangements and falls short of the full clone set. An unresolved V gene accounts for under half of the shortfall where checked; the remainder is of unknown origin. The DNA was the basis for D and trimming; V, J and clone size are from that table. This sample is represented by fewer than 70,000 clones; about 80% of them were singletons. The leading ten clones occupy 3% to 4.5% of the sample.

The cohort was made up of 500 to 850 healthy bone marrow donors. At the time of sampling, every cohort member was nominally healthy, though immune exposures that went unrecorded were likely present. The donor tested CMV seronegative, placing the donor among the 350 or so seronegative members of the cohort. Every donor gave a peripheral blood sample, and the peripheral blood mononuclear cells from that sample were used for TCR beta sequencing. The Qiagen DNeasy Blood Extraction Kit was used to extract genomic DNA from the blood cell samples. The sample taken for sequencing was PBMCs. This TCR came from a middle-aged woman in good health and CMV-seronegative.

The CDR3 loop reads CATSRMTGENTEAFF. The sequence in DNA is TGTGCCACCAGCAGGATGACAGGGGAAAACACTGAAGCTTTCTTT. The chain couples TRBV15 to TRBJ1-1, and 8 bases in between align with TRBD1. The V end gives up 3 bases and the J end 2 bases, leaving 5 bases in the junction not matched to a gene. The CDR3 starts with the cysteine, ends with the phenylalanine, and has 15 residues. Only the CDR3 portion is preserved as DNA: 45 bases, with reading frame beginning at the first base. CDR1 is given as LNHNV and CDR2 as YYDKDF, both from the germline V gene (reference sequence).